This T cell receptor beta chain emerged from a study of blood T cell repertoires in COVID-19. Study summary: Researchers got acute and convalescent COVID-19 samples from the United States, Italy and Spain. T cells, B-cell-depleted T cells, or PBMCs supplied cDNA or gDNA.

Per the original data handling: Estimates of nucleated cell counts were drawn from the amplification of reference gene primers. Profiled with immunoSEQ multiplex PCR; TCRdb holds only in-frame clones, not every one. V and J calls and clone size are given by that table; D and trimming were obtained from the DNA. The table shows over 150,000 clones, with 70% to 90% occurring only once. Sequencing used peripheral blood. This sequence was found in a man aged 50 or older who had recovered from COVID-19.

The CDR3 bases are TGTGCCAGCTCATTGGACAGCTACAATGAGCAGTTCTTC. It specifies CASSLDSYNEQFF. The V and J genes are TRBV18 and TRBJ2-1; a weak D match, TRBD1 (6 bases). Germline lookup yields CDR1 KGHSH and CDR2 LQKENI. The CDR3 runs 13 residues. V shed 5 bases and J shed 3 bases, with 8 bases lying between them.